These 10 T cell receptor beta chains were all obtained from the same sample, sequenced in a study of molecular identifiers for immune sequencing clone quantification (dated by TCRdb to 2017 to 2018). Library creation used PCR. Data came from an Illumina MiSeq. Clones were called with MiXCR by TCRdb after fastp trimmed the public reads at Q25, and only in-frame beta chains were retained. Each record represents a unique CDR3 protein, reported with the most common genes and DNA among its rows. This sample comprises about 36,000 distinct CDR3 sequences, around 20% of them detected only once. About 6.9% of the sample belongs to the ten largest clones. The sample was naive CD8+ T cells from blood, with Jurkat cell RNA spiked in. According to the study, the label for this sample's cell subset or site signals: FACS-sorted CD8+CD4-CCR7+CD45RA+ naive T cells. The receptors were sampled from a human donor in good health. Some libraries in this study had Jurkat cell RNA spiked in.

Only a few counts were recorded for this clonotype. The chain joins TRBV14 to TRBJ2-1; D is unresolved. Germline assignment: CDR1 SGHDN and CDR2 FVKESK. The CDR3 is 13 amino acids. The ends were cut back, 2 bases at V and 5 bases at J, with 7 bases in the middle. The CDR3 DNA is TGTGCCAGCAGCCAATACACCCACAATGAGCAGTTCTTC. Translation: CASSQYTHNEQFF. Full variable domain (missing parts from reference TRBV14 and TRBJ2-1): EAGVTQFPSHSVIEKGQTVTLRCDPISGHDNLYWYRRVMGKEIKFLLHFVKESKQDESGMPNNRFLAERTGGTYSTLKVQPAELEDSGVYFCASSQYTHNEQFFGPGTRLTVL.

The V call is TRBV6-5, the J call TRBJ2-5; D could derive from TRBD1 or TRBD2 (6 bases each). The CDR3 has 15 amino acids. The V end was cut by 0 bases, the J end by 6 bases, with 14 bases between. From germline, CDR1 is MNHEY and CDR2 SVGAGI. The CDR3 here is CASSYSKGGMKTQYF. The CDR3, as DNA: TGTGCCAGCAGTTACTCGAAAGGGGGGATGAAGACCCAGTACTTC.

This clonotype was observed many times. In nucleotides, the CDR3 is TGTGCCAGCAGTGAAGGGTACGAGCAGTACTTC. Translating it yields CASSEGYEQYF. The chain has TRBV2 and TRBJ2-7; D not resolved. Germline CDR1 reads SNHLY; CDR2 reads FYNNEI. CDR3 size: 11 residues. Between the trimmed V and J ends, which lost 1 base and 4 bases, there was a span of 2 bases.

This chain joins TRBV20-1 and TRBJ2-1, with D maybe TRBD2 (6 bases). The germline V gene has CDR1 DFQATT and CDR2 SNEGSKA (reference sequence). V was trimmed by 2 bases and J by 2 bases, leaving 19 bases between them. This CDR3 has 17 residues. The CDR3 sequence is CSARPTVPSVPYNEQFF. The CDR3 DNA is TGCAGTGCTAGACCCACCGTACCTAGCGTCCCCTACAATGAGCAGTTCTTC.

This clonotype was recorded at least ten times. The V call is TRBV6-6, the J call TRBJ1-1; D call uncertain. Per germline, CDR1 MNHNY and CDR2 SVGAGI (reference sequence). Trimming cost V 7 bases and J 1 base, with 16 bases left between them. CDR3 length: 15 amino acids. The CDR3 region has the DNA TGTGCCAGCACCCCTTCGGGGAGGGCGAACACTGAAGCTTTCTTT. It encodes CASTPSGRANTEAFF.

This clonotype was detected once. Since a much larger clone is just one base distant, this may be a read error. The rearrangement joins TRBV9 to TRBJ1-4; D possibly corresponds to TRBD1 (6 bases). This CDR3 region has 16 residues. Trimming took 0 bases from V and 7 from J, leaving 16 bases between them. Germline-derived CDR1 and CDR2 are SGDLS and YYNGEE. CDR3 protein: CASSVGGGTRSEKLFF. DNA of the CDR3: TGTGCCAGCAGCGTAGGGGGCGGGACACGGAGTGAAAAACTGTTTTTT.

This clonotype was seen ten or more times. The rearrangement links TRBV28 to TRBJ2-7; D is possibly TRBD1 (5 bases). Germline lookup yields CDR1 MDHEN and CDR2 SYDVKM. V lost 5 bases, J lost 2 bases, and 13 bases lay in between. The CDR3 consists of 14 residues. This CDR3 reads CASSPLREAYEQYF. CDR3 sequence (DNA): TGTGCCAGCAGTCCCCTCAGGGAAGCCTACGAGCAGTACTTC.

Notes on this clonotype: This could be a read error, since a much larger clone is one nucleotide away. This chain connects TRBV7-9 to TRBJ2-7, with 7 bases lining up with TRBD2. CDR3 length: 15 amino acids. CDR1 and CDR2 (germline): SEHNR, FQNEAQ (reference sequence). CDR3 DNA: TGTGCCAGCAGCGAAGCGGATAGAGGGGCGGGGGAGCAGTGCTTC. Translating gives CASSEADRGAGEQCF.

The chain combines TRBV27 with TRBJ1-1, with D possibly being TRBD1 (5 bases). CDR3 size: 14 residues. Trimming stripped 2 bases from V and 1 base from J, with 8 bases between. Germline loops: CDR1 MNHEY, CDR2 SMNVEV (reference sequence). CDR3 sequence: CASSLRDWNTEAFF. In DNA form, the CDR3 reads TGTGCCAGCAGTTTAAGGGACTGGAACACTGAAGCTTTCTTT.

This clonotype was observed at least ten times. This chain connects TRBV3-1 to TRBJ2-1, with unresolved D. Trimming left V 2 bases short and J 6 bases short, with 11 bases between. This CDR3 region has 14 residues. Germline CDR1 LGHDT, CDR2 YNNKEL (reference sequence). For the CDR3, the DNA is TGTGCCAGCAGCCAATTAGGGCCCCGCAATGAGCAGTTCTTC. Amino acid sequence: CASSQLGPRNEQFF.